This record looks at one TCR beta chain sequence and its context. Its antigen is unknown. This entry belongs to a study of a mutant IDH1 vaccine in newly diagnosed glioma. Study as a whole: The treated group averaged approximately 38 years old and was roughly 60% male, roughly 38% female. Patients were pretreated with radiotherapy, temozolomide, or both, mostly both. Study outcomes and limitations: Pseudoprogression showed no apparent link to changes in top peripheral T cell clonotypes.

Time point in this sample: baseline, week 1 (first vaccination visit). Noted treatment: pre-vaccination baseline after standard-of-care therapy. Donors had new WHO grade 3 or 4 IDH1-mutant, ATRX-lost astrocytomas. V dropped 2 bases and J dropped 6; count of bases not matched to a gene: 10. Per the germline V gene, CDR1 is MNHNS and CDR2 is SASEGT. CDR3 length: 15 amino acids. Here immunoSEQ multiplex PCR was the method, and the copy in TCRdb shows in-frame clones only, minus some. The repertoire includes fewer than 50,000 clones, just under 95% of them detected once, and over 15% sits in the top ten. This TCR derives from a man aged 18 to 30 with glioma. The chain recombines TRBV6-1 with TRBJ2-7; 7 bases fit TRBD2. Sequenced material: PBMCs, taken from a glioma patient treated with radiotherapy, temozolomide or both. The CDR3 DNA follows: TGTGCCAGCAGTGAACTCCAGCGGGAAAAGGGCGAGCAGTACTTC. It is translated as CASSELQREKGEQYF.